This T cell receptor (beta chain) was obtained from a study of STAT5B mutations in CD4+ large granular lymphocyte leukemia. Points from the study as a whole: Compared with healthy controls (2/35), patient top clones favored TRBV06 (8/27). CD4-sorted patient repertoires seemed more clonal than healthy CD4+ repertoires.

As concerns this clone: What it recognizes is unknown.

Profiled with immunoSEQ multiplex PCR; TCRdb holds only in-frame clones, not every one. The sample records more than 45,000 clones, just over 70% being singletons. Germline-derived CDR1 and CDR2 are SGHVS and FQNEAQ. The CDR3 is 15 amino acids. Trimming removed 5 bases from V and 4 bases from J; junction bases left unmatched: 4. Controls came from buffy coats of healthy blood donors. J is TRBJ2-5 and V is TRBV7-8, with 13 bases that match TRBD2. Sequenced material: CD4+ T cells from blood buffy coats. The clonotype comes from a human donor in good health. CDR3 sequence: CASSPWTSGGETQYF. The DNA for the CDR3 is TGTGCCAGCAGCCCCTGGACTAGCGGGGGAGAGACCCAGTACTTC.